These 14 T cell receptor beta chains were sequenced from one sample in a study of blood T cell repertoires in COVID-19. The method was immunoSEQ multiplex PCR; TCRdb's version includes in-frame clones alone and lacks a portion of them. This table has 200,000 to 250,000 clones, around 86% appearing once. The sample taken for sequencing was peripheral blood. These receptor sequences come from a man between 45 and 60 years old with acute or convalescent COVID-19.

This clone was picked up one time. The chain links TRBV5-4 to TRBJ2-5; D possibly corresponds to TRBD2 (5 bases). CDR3 length equals 15 residues. The ends were cut back, 3 bases at V and 5 bases at J, with 17 bases in the middle. CDR1 is SGHNT, CDR2 YYREEE, per germline (reference sequence). CDR3 sequence: CASSSAGIGEETQYF. DNA of the CDR3: TGTGCCAGCAGCTCCGCCGGGATAGGCGAGGAGACCCAGTACTTC.

The rearrangement joins TRBV5-1 to TRBJ1-1, with D possibly being TRBD1 (5 bases). V lost 4 bases and J lost 4, with 11 bases in between. This CDR3 has 13 amino acids. Germline V gene lookup returns CDR1 SGHRS and CDR2 YFSETQ. In DNA form, the CDR3 reads TGCGCCAGCAGCGAAAAGGGGCCCACTGAAGCTTTCTTT. Its protein is CASSEKGPTEAFF. Full variable domain (rest looked up from reference TRBV5-1 and TRBJ1-1): KAGVTQTPRYLIKTRGQQVTLSCSPISGHRSVSWYQQTPGQGLQFLFEYFSETQRNKGNFPGRFSGRQFSNSRSEMNVSTLELGDSALYLCASSEKGPTEAFFGQGTRLTVV.

J is TRBJ2-1 and V is TRBV5-4, with 13 nucleotides matching TRBD2. The CDR3 contains 16 residues. Germline CDR1 and CDR2: SGHNT and YYREEE (reference sequence). The V and J ends lost 0 bases and 4 bases, in that order; junction bases with no gene match: 1. CDR3 coding DNA: TGTGCCAGCAGCTTGGGGGGACTAGCGGGGTACAATGAGCAGTTCTTC. Protein sequence: CASSLGGLAGYNEQFF.

V usage is TRBV11-2 and J usage is TRBJ2-1, with 11 bases fitting TRBD2. The CDR3 totals 14 residues. The germline V gene has CDR1 SGHAT and CDR2 FQNNGV. The V and J ends lost 5 bases and 9 bases, in that order; junction bases with no gene match: 6. CDR3 protein: CASSLTSGAGEQFF. The CDR3 nucleotides read TGTGCCAGCAGCCTGACTAGCGGGGCGGGTGAGCAGTTCTTC.

The chain recombines TRBV3-1 (or the pseudogene TRBV3-2) with TRBJ2-7; 9 positions match TRBD1. The germline gives CDR1 LGHDT, CDR2 YNNKEL (reference sequence). CDR3 size: 13 residues. J was trimmed by 2 bases and V by 7 bases; bases with no gene match: 3. The CDR3 nucleotides read TGTGCCAGCACCGGGACAGGGACCTACGAGCAGTACTTC. Translation gives CASTGTGTYEQYF.

This chain uses TRBV3-1 (or the pseudogene TRBV3-2) with TRBJ1-4; D not resolved. Trimming took 0 bases from V and 6 from J, leaving 11 bases between them. Germline V gene data show CDR1 as LGHDT and CDR2 as YNNKEL (reference sequence). The CDR3 sequence is 15 residues long. CDR3 sequence: CASSQDAGEHEKLFF. CDR3 DNA: TGTGCCAGCAGCCAAGATGCCGGGGAGCATGAAAAACTGTTTTTT.

The chain uses TRBV6-1 and TRBJ2-7, with D possibly TRBD1 on 5 matching bases. The CDR3 is made up of 15 amino acids. The V gene's germline CDR1 is MNHNS and CDR2 SASEGT. The V end was cut by 0 bases, the J end by 10 bases, with 19 bases between. Here the CDR3 DNA reads TGTGCCAGCAGTGAAGCGACGGCCAGGGCTGGGGTTCAGTACTTC. Its protein is CASSEATARAGVQYF.

The gene calls are TRBV6-4 and TRBJ1-1; D remains unclear. Germline CDR1 reads MRHNA; CDR2 reads SNTAGT. CDR3 size: 14 residues. Trimming cost V 3 bases and J 0 bases, with 8 bases left between them. The chain's CDR3 is CASSDNSMNTEAFF. The CDR3 nucleotides read TGTGCCAGCAGTGATAACAGCATGAACACTGAAGCTTTCTTT.

DNA of the CDR3: TGTGCCAGCAGCTGGGACTACGTCACAGATACGCAGTATTTT. Its protein is CASSWDYVTDTQYF. V and J are TRBV5-4 and TRBJ2-3, with 7 bases lining up with TRBD2. This CDR3 has 14 residues. In germline, CDR1 is SGHNT, CDR2 YYREEE (reference sequence). J gave up 2 bases and V 3 bases, and 3 bases lay outside the gene matches. The entire variable domain, with the rest obtained from reference TRBV5-4 and TRBJ2-3, is as follows: ETGVTQSPTHLIKTRGQQVTLRCSSQSGHNTVSWYQQALGQGPQFIFQYYREEENGRGNFPPRFSGLQFPNYSSELNVNALELDDSALYLCASSWDYVTDTQYFGPGTRLTVL.

The CDR3 is CASTPGGRNYGYTF. DNA of the CDR3: TGTGCCAGTACCCCCGGGGGGAGAAACTATGGCTACACCTTC. This chain connects TRBV19 to TRBJ1-2; TRBD1 might be the D (5 bases). The V and J ends lost 7 bases and 2 bases respectively, with 14 bases between them. The CDR3 runs to 14 residues. Germline V lookup: CDR1 LNHDA, CDR2 SQIVND (reference sequence).

This clone was counted between two and nine times. The chain combines TRBV6-5 with TRBJ1-2; D call uncertain. The CDR3 loop spans 13 amino acids. V was pared by 6 bases and J by 6 bases, with 14 bases between. The germline V gene has CDR1 MNHEY and CDR2 SVGAGI. The CDR3 spells CASSDPHSNGYTF. The CDR3 DNA follows: TGTGCCAGCAGCGATCCTCACAGCAATGGCTACACCTTC.

This clone was observed a single time. The rearrangement joins TRBV20-1 to TRBJ1-2, with D hard to call. Germline V gene lookup returns CDR1 DFQATT and CDR2 SNEGSKA (reference sequence). Trimming removed 5 bases at V and 7 bases at J, with 11 bases between. The CDR3 covers 11 residues. The DNA for the CDR3 is TGCAGTGCTCCCCCGGGAGGTGGCTACACCTTC. Its protein product is CSAPPGGGYTF.

This clone was seen a few times. The rearrangement links TRBV7-2 to TRBJ2-7, with D possibly being TRBD2 (6 bases). Germline CDR1 reads SGHTA; CDR2 reads FQGNSA. The CDR3 has 16 residues. V lost 3 bases to trimming and J lost 2 bases, with 17 bases between them. The CDR3 is CASSFSGGAVTYEQYF. The CDR3 bases are TGTGCCAGCAGCTTCAGCGGAGGGGCGGTTACCTACGAGCAGTACTTC.

This chain links TRBV3-1 (or the pseudogene TRBV3-2) with TRBJ2-5, with unresolved D. V lost 5 bases and J lost 5, with 15 bases in between. The CDR3 runs 14 residues. Germline CDR1 LGHDT, CDR2 YNNKEL (reference sequence). The CDR3 loop is CASSLTAGKETQYF. CDR3 nucleotides: TGTGCCAGCAGCTTGACTGCCGGTAAGGAGACCCAGTACTTC.